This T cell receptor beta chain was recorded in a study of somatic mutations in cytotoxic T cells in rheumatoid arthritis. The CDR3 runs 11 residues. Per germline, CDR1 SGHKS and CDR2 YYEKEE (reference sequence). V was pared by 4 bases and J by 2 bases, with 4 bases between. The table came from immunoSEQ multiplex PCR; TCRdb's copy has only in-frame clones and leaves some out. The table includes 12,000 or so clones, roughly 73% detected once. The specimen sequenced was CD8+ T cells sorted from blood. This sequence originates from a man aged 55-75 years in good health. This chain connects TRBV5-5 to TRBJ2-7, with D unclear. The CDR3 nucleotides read TGTGCCAGCAGCACTGCCTACGAGCAGTACTTC. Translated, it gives CASSTAYEQYF. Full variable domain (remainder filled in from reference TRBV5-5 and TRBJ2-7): DAGVTQSPTHLIKTRGQQVTLRCSPISGHKSVSWYQQVLGQGPQFIFQYYEKEERGRGNFPDRFSARQFPNYSSELNVNALLLGDSALYLCASSTAYEQYFGPGTRLTVT.